A single sample gave rise to the 22 T cell receptor beta chains below, sequenced in a study of T cell changes during pregnancy in multiple sclerosis. Produced via immunoSEQ multiplex PCR; TCRdb's table is partial and in-frame only. The sample lists about 59,000 clones; 93% were seen once. The sample was CD8+ T cells from peripheral blood mononuclear cells, taken in the third trimester of pregnancy. The receptors stem from a female donor with multiple sclerosis, enrolled in a pregnancy study.

The gene calls are TRBV6-5 and TRBJ2-7, with D uncertain. Per germline, CDR1 MNHEY and CDR2 SVGAGI. V shed 0 bases and J shed 5 bases, with 11 bases lying between them. The CDR3 loop spans 14 amino acids. DNA of the CDR3: TGTGCCAGCAGTTACTCTCTGGAGAGCAACGAGCAGTACTTC. This encodes CASSYSLESNEQYF.

The chain uses TRBV25-1 and TRBJ2-3, with 7 bases matching TRBD1. Per the germline V gene, CDR1 is MGHDK and CDR2 is SYGVNS. The CDR3 extends over 15 amino acids. J lost 2 bases, V lost 3 bases, and 5 bases had no gene match. The DNA of the CDR3 is TGTGCCAGCAGTGAGGCAGGGGGTCACACAGATACGCAGTATTTT. It yields the protein CASSEAGGHTDTQYF.

This clone appeared once. The chain carries TRBV9 and TRBJ2-3; 7 bases line up with TRBD1. V dropped 2 bases and J dropped 4; count of bases not matched to a gene: 1. This CDR3 has 13 amino acids. Germline V lookup: CDR1 SGDLS, CDR2 YYNGEE. The CDR3: CASSVQGADTQYF. In DNA form, the CDR3 reads TGTGCCAGCAGCGTGCAGGGGGCAGATACGCAGTATTTT.

This rearrangement joins TRBV27 to TRBJ1-1; weak D call: TRBD1 (5 bases). This CDR3 region has 16 residues. V was shortened by 2 bases and J by 1 base, with 14 bases between the two germline ends. The germline CDR1 and CDR2 sequences are MNHEY and SMNVEV (reference sequence). The CDR3 is CASSLRGSASNTEAFF. The CDR3 coding sequence is TGTGCCAGCAGTTTAAGGGGTTCTGCTTCGAACACTGAAGCTTTCTTT.

V usage is TRBV13 and J usage is TRBJ1-1; D is unclear. CDR1 is PRHDT, CDR2 FYEKMQ, per germline (reference sequence). Trimming removed 5 bases at V and 0 bases at J, with 7 bases between. The CDR3 totals 13 residues. The CDR3, as DNA: TGTGCCAGCAGCGGGAGAATGAACACTGAAGCTTTCTTT. Translated, it gives CASSGRMNTEAFF.

The V call is TRBV7-9, the J call TRBJ2-1; 12 bases are a match to TRBD2. With V trimmed by 5 bases and J by 6 bases, 8 bases remained unmatched. This CDR3 has 16 amino acids. The V gene's germline CDR1 is SEHNR and CDR2 FQNEAQ (reference sequence). CDR3 bases: TGTGCCAGCAGCCAAGGACTAGCGGGACGTTTCAATGAGCAGTTCTTC. This gives the protein CASSQGLAGRFNEQFF.

The chain is built from TRBV7-9 and TRBJ2-7; D possibly corresponds to TRBD2 (8 bases). This CDR3 has 16 amino acids. The ends were cut back, 5 bases at V and 4 bases at J, with 21 bases in the middle. Looked up from germline, CDR1 is SEHNR and CDR2 is FQNEAQ (reference sequence). Here the CDR3 reads CASSTGEGTRVYEQYF. The CDR3 DNA reads as TGTGCCAGCAGCACAGGGGAGGGGACTAGAGTTTACGAGCAGTACTTC.

This chain uses TRBV30 with TRBJ2-7; no clear D gene. The V and J ends lost 0 bases and 2 bases respectively, with 5 bases between them. Germline assignment: CDR1 GTSNPN and CDR2 SVGIG (reference sequence). This CDR3 is built from 12 residues. The CDR3 coding sequence is TGTGCCTGGAGTGTGGGCCCCTACGAGCAGTACTTC. As protein: CAWSVGPYEQYF.

The chain recombines TRBV7-9 with TRBJ2-3; 11 bases agree with TRBD2. Trimming removed 7 bases from V and 2 bases from J; junction bases left unmatched: 8. Germline loops: CDR1 SEHNR, CDR2 FQNEAQ (reference sequence). The CDR3 length is 16 residues. CDR3 loop: CASTALAGASTDTQYF. The CDR3 DNA reads as TGTGCCAGCACCGCACTAGCGGGAGCCTCCACAGATACGCAGTATTTT.

The chain combines TRBV28 with TRBJ2-7, with TRBD1 identical over 10 bases. The CDR3 consists of 15 residues. Trimming removed 5 bases from V and 0 bases from J; junction bases left unmatched: 4. CDR1 MDHEN and CDR2 SYDVKM come from the germline V gene. The CDR3 DNA sequence: TGTGCCAGCAGTCGTGGACAGGGGGGCTCCTACGAGCAGTACTTC. Its protein product is CASSRGQGGSYEQYF.

V gene TRBV5-4 combines with J gene TRBJ2-3; the D gene is possibly TRBD1 (5 bases). Germline-derived CDR1 and CDR2 are SGHNT and YYREEE (reference sequence). The CDR3 runs to 13 residues. V shed 4 bases and J shed 5 bases, with 11 bases lying between them. The CDR3 sequence is CASSLRVQDTQYF. CDR3 sequence (DNA): TGTGCCAGCAGCCTCAGGGTCCAAGATACGCAGTATTTT. Full variable domain (missing parts from reference TRBV5-4 and TRBJ2-3): ETGVTQSPTHLIKTRGQQVTLRCSSQSGHNTVSWYQQALGQGPQFIFQYYREEENGRGNFPPRFSGLQFPNYSSELNVNALELDDSALYLCASSLRVQDTQYFGPGTRLTVL.

The V and J genes are TRBV7-6 and TRBJ2-1, with TRBD1 matching 10 bases. With V trimmed by 5 bases and J by 2 bases, 6 bases remained unmatched. Germline lookup yields CDR1 SGHVS and CDR2 FNYEAQ. The CDR3 spans 16 residues. This CDR3 is CASSPLGQGAYNEQFF. The DNA of the CDR3 is TGTGCCAGCAGCCCTCTAGGACAGGGGGCCTACAATGAGCAGTTCTTC.

The CDR3 sequence: CASSLGGGITEAFF. The CDR3 DNA is TGTGCCAGCAGCTTGGGAGGGGGCATCACTGAAGCTTTCTTT. The V call is TRBV5-6, the J call TRBJ1-1; the match to TRBD1 covers 7 bases. Germline CDR1 SGHDT, CDR2 YYEEEE. The CDR3 spans 14 residues. V lost 0 bases and J lost 4; bases outside the gene matches: 3.

The genes are TRBV14 and TRBJ2-7; a weak D match, TRBD2 (6 bases). Germline values: CDR1 SGHDN, CDR2 FVKESK. Trimming removed 3 bases at V and 4 bases at J, with 16 bases between. The CDR3 covers 15 residues. CDR3: CASSHLPTGVYEQYF. CDR3 bases: TGTGCCAGCAGCCACCTCCCCACGGGGGTGTACGAGCAGTACTTC. The entire variable domain, with the rest obtained from reference TRBV14 and TRBJ2-7, is as follows: EAGVTQFPSHSVIEKGQTVTLRCDPISGHDNLYWYRRVMGKEIKFLLHFVKESKQDESGMPNNRFLAERTGGTYSTLKVQPAELEDSGVYFCASSHLPTGVYEQYFGPGTRLTVT.

The chain links TRBV7-8 to TRBJ1-1; no definite D call. From germline, CDR1 is SGHVS and CDR2 FQNEAQ. The CDR3 is 16 amino acids. Between the trimmed V and J ends, which lost 0 bases and 0 bases, there was a span of 11 bases. CDR3 residues: CASSLAGGYMNTEAFF. The CDR3 DNA reads as TGTGCCAGCAGCTTAGCTGGCGGTTACATGAACACTGAAGCTTTCTTT.

This clone showed up just once. V gene TRBV29-1 combines with J gene TRBJ1-2, with TRBD1 matching 10 bases. Trimming took 6 bases from V and 0 from J; bases not matched to a gene: 4. The CDR3 contains 14 residues. Germline-derived CDR1 and CDR2 are SQVTM and ANQGSEA. The DNA for the CDR3 is TGCAGCGTCGAGGACAGGGGGTCTAACTATGGCTACACCTTC. Its translation is CSVEDRGSNYGYTF.

The chain joins TRBV11-3 to TRBJ2-2; TRBD2 aligns across 9 bases. The CDR3 runs 16 residues. Per germline, CDR1 SGHNT and CDR2 YENEEA. Trimming removed 5 bases from V and 4 bases from J; junction bases left unmatched: 8. The CDR3 reads CASSLGTSSGTGELFF. The CDR3 nucleotides read TGTGCCAGCAGCCTAGGGACTAGCTCGGGCACCGGGGAGCTGTTTTTT. Looking up the rest from reference TRBV11-3 and TRBJ2-2 gives the full variable domain: EAGVVQSPRYKIIEKKQPVAFWCNPISGHNTLYWYLQNLGQGPELLIRYENEEAVDDSQLPKDRFSAERLKGVDSTLKIQPAELGDSAVYLCASSLGTSSGTGELFFGEGSRLTVL.

The J gene is TRBJ1-1, the V gene TRBV19; D remains unclear. The germline CDR1 and CDR2 sequences are LNHDA and SQIVND (reference sequence). This CDR3 is 11 amino acids long. Trimming took 7 bases from V and 8 from J, leaving 11 bases between them. The chain's CDR3 is CASTLGREAFF. CDR3 bases: TGTGCCAGTACCTTGGGCCGGGAAGCTTTCTTT.

The chain combines TRBV27 with TRBJ1-2; possible D gene TRBD1, 6 bases. This CDR3 has 14 amino acids. Germline-derived CDR1 and CDR2 are MNHEY and SMNVEV (reference sequence). Trimming left V 5 bases short and J 3 bases short, with 13 bases between. CDR3 bases: TGTGCCAGCAGTCCCGAACAGGGTCACTATGGCTACACCTTC. Amino acids: CASSPEQGHYGYTF.

This rearrangement joins TRBV7-2 to TRBJ2-1, with D possibly matching TRBD1 (6 bases). Germline values: CDR1 SGHTA, CDR2 FQGNSA. CDR3 length: 16 amino acids. The V gene lost 4 bases and the J gene lost 7 bases, with 20 bases spanning the gap. CDR3 region: CASSWGQGPGRNEQFF. In nucleotides, the CDR3 is TGTGCCAGCAGCTGGGGGCAGGGCCCCGGGCGGAATGAGCAGTTCTTC.

The rearrangement joins TRBV11-2 to TRBJ2-3; TRBD2 agrees at 9 bases. CDR3 size: 15 residues. V dropped 7 bases and J dropped 4; count of bases not matched to a gene: 9. CDR1 is SGHAT, CDR2 FQNNGV, per germline. The CDR3 nucleotides are TGTGCCAGCACCTATAGCGGGAGTGGCCCAGATACGCAGTATTTT. Its translation is CASTYSGSGPDTQYF.

Written as DNA, the CDR3 is TGCGCCAGCAGCTTGGCGGCAGGCTACGCTGAAGCTTTCTTT. This gives the protein CASSLAAGYAEAFF. V and J are TRBV5-1 and TRBJ1-1, with D hard to call. There are 14 residues in the CDR3. Germline V lookup: CDR1 SGHRS, CDR2 YFSETQ. The germline V and J ends were trimmed by 0 bases and 6 bases, with 12 bases remaining between them. Based on the CDR3 plus reference TRBV5-1 and TRBJ1-1, the full variable domain is KAGVTQTPRYLIKTRGQQVTLSCSPISGHRSVSWYQQTPGQGLQFLFEYFSETQRNKGNFPGRFSGRQFSNSRSEMNVSTLELGDSALYLCASSLAAGYAEAFFGQGTRLTVV.